This entry concerns a single TCR beta chain. Its antigen is currently not known. No much larger clonotype is one base removed from it; base qualities were not supplied. For the CD8 naive samples, CD45RO-negative cells were positively selected for CCR7, yielding a CD45RA+CCR7+ population from which TemRA cells were excluded. The donors were healthy, HIV-negative adults who had no recently reported acute infections or vaccinations. Every donor was a Caucasian adult living in Nashville, Tennessee, USA. Blood was collected by leukapheresis, and PBMCs were isolated by Ficoll-Histopaque density gradient centrifugation and then cryopreserved in liquid nitrogen vapor phase. Analytical flow cytometry was used to check the purity and quantity of each magnetically sorted T cell population. Genomic DNA was isolated from every sorted fraction and measured by UV absorbance on a Nanodrop 2000c. This specimen comes from a study of shared clonotypes between healthy human individuals (dated by TCRdb to 2020 to 2021). Background for the entire study: A couple of women and a few men aged 18 to 49 years were included in the cohort. For each donor, three plates each were used for CD4 naive and CD4 memory, two plates were used for CD8 naive, and one plate was used for CD8 memory. To estimate repertoire size and how much clonotype sharing occurs between individuals, the study deeply sequenced the blood TCR repertoires of 4 to 6 healthy adults. Different laboratories and diverse techniques were used to prepare libraries and sequence TCR repertoires, to increase sequencing depth and limit assay-specific biases. Per donor, leukapheresis produced somewhere between about 0.94 and 9.5 billion PBMCs. Broader findings and caveats from the paper: Across a few donors, roughly 5.1% of naive CD4, approximately 4% of naive CD8, under 2.5% of memory CD4, and under 0.45% of memory CD8 clonotypes were shared. Pairwise subsampling indicated that sequencing depth was expected to affect the degree of clonotype sharing among donors. Even with the large sequencing depth, rarefaction of the sorted-subset datasets indicated that sequencing was incomplete. Naive subsets generally had larger estimated clonotype richness than memory subsets. The small number of donors limited the genetic and exposure-history diversity represented. Compared with non-shared clonotypes, clonotypes shared by all four sorted-subset donors had higher generation probabilities. Sampling was limited to blood, and TCR repertoires in tissue likely differ from TCR repertoires in blood.

Reading the germline V gene gives CDR1 MDHEN and CDR2 SYDVKM. The CDR3 spans 16 residues, from the cysteine through the phenylalanine. The entry retains the CDR3 DNA only, 48 bases that are in frame from base 1. Trimmed from V: 5 bases; trimmed from J: 3 bases; junction bases lacking a gene match: 7. Using the deep immunoSEQ assay, multiplex PCR amplified TCR CDR3 regions from genomic DNA. Extracted genomic DNA from each cell subset was spread evenly across all wells of several immunoSEQ 96-well plates, with each plate serving as a replicate. For sorted subsets, each replicate PCR was loaded with 200 ng genomic DNA, equivalent to roughly 30,000 T cell genomes. Purified libraries were measured with a Qubit 3.0 fluorometer, size-checked on a Bioanalyzer 2100, and measured again with the KAPA Library Quantification kit. Every immunoSEQ 96-well plate was sequenced on a separate single-read 150-cycle Illumina NextSeq 550 flow cell. In the authors' own workflow: The immunoSEQ output contained only junctional sequences without quality scores, so filtering could not match that applied to full-length reads. To assign V/J genes and CDR3, sequences were annotated using PyIR, a Python wrapper for IgBLAST v1.9, with IMGT germline references. Any read was removed if the V/J assignment was weak (E-value above 1e-6), the CDR3 was missing, or the read contained stop codons, out-of-frame junctions, or ambiguous translated residues. V3J clonotypes were defined as sequences sharing an identical inferred V gene, J gene, and CDR3 amino acid sequence. Percentage overlap between repertoires was calculated by dividing the number of shared unique clonotypes by the size of the smaller repertoire. RTK rarefaction, the Chao1 estimator, and Recon v2.1 estimates of unobserved clonotypes were used to assess repertoire richness. OLGA was used to compute generation probabilities for all TCRbeta clonotypes that the gDNA method yielded from a handful of donors. In its TCRdb copy, this immuneACCESS table keeps in-frame sequences only and misses some clones. Where compared with another copy, unresolved V genes explain less than half of these, and the others have no known cause. V and J calls and clone size are those listed in that table; D and trimming were worked out from the DNA. The sample table shows fewer than 800,000 clones, and 90% to 95% are seen once. The ten largest clones add up to 24% of the sample.

The chain is encoded by TRBV28 joined to TRBJ2-3, and 11 bases in between align with TRBD2. Sequenced material: naive CD8+ T cells sorted from blood. The sample's cell subset or site label is to be understood as: CD45RA+CCR7+. This sequence was found in a man aged 25 to 40 in good health. The CDR3 in this case is CASSVPGLAVTDTQYF. The DNA is TGTGCCAGCAGTGTACCGGGACTAGCGGTTACAGATACGCAGTATTTT.